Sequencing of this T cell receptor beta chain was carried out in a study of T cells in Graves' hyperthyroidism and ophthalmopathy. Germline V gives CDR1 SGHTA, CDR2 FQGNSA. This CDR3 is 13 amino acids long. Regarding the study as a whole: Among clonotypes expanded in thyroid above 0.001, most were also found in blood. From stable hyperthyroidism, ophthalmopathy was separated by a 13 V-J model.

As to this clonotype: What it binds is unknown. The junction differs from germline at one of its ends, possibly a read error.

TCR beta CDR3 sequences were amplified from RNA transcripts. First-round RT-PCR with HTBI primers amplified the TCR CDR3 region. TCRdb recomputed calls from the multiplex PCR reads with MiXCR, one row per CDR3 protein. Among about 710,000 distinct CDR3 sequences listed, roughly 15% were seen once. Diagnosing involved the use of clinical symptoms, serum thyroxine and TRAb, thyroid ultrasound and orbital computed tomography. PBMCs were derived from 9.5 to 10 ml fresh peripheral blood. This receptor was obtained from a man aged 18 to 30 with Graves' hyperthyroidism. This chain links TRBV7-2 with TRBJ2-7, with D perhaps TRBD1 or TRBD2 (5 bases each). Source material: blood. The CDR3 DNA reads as TGTGCCAACAGCCCCGGGACGGCCTACGAGCAGTACTTC. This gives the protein CANSPGTAYEQYF.